Presented here are 11 T cell receptor beta chains from one specimen sequenced in a study of T cell responses to AZD1222 COVID-19 vaccine. Some clones are missing from TCRdb's copy, which holds only in-frame ones; the method was immunoSEQ multiplex PCR. The data show about 78,000 clones, approximately 90% seen once. The sequencing used peripheral blood, collected 28 days after the second AZD1222 dose. Every receptor here comes from an adult who received the AZD1222 COVID-19 vaccine.

The chain employs TRBV4-3 and TRBJ1-2, with 12 bases identical to TRBD1. V was pared by 6 bases and J by 8 bases, with 13 bases of the junction left unmatched. The CDR3 has 16 residues. The germline CDR1 and CDR2 sequences are LGHNA and YSLEER. The DNA for the CDR3 is TGCGCCAGCAGTCACATACCGGGACAGGGGGCAAGGGGCTACACCTTC. Its protein is CASSHIPGQGARGYTF.

The gene calls are TRBV11-1 and TRBJ2-5; TRBD2 matches at 8 bases. V lost 8 bases to trimming and J lost 4 bases; unmatched junction nucleotides: 9. The CDR3 spans 14 residues. Germline CDR1 is SGHAT and CDR2 is FQDESV (reference sequence). CDR3 residues: CASSSGGATETQYF. The CDR3 DNA follows: TGTGCCAGCTCTTCCGGGGGGGCGACAGAGACCCAGTACTTC.

The chain links TRBV19 to TRBJ1-5, with 10 bases that match TRBD1. This CDR3 comprises 15 residues. V lost 4 bases to trimming and J lost 5 bases; unmatched junction nucleotides: 5. Germline V gives CDR1 LNHDA, CDR2 SQIVND (reference sequence). CDR3 protein: CASSTDRGVYQPQHF. The DNA of the CDR3 is TGTGCCAGTAGTACGGACAGGGGGGTCTATCAGCCCCAGCATTTT.

The rearrangement uses TRBV12-5 and TRBJ1-2; 9 positions agree with TRBD1. The CDR3 length is 16 residues. Germline values: CDR1 LGHNT, CDR2 FRNRAP. Trimming cost V 5 bases and J 3 bases; bases outside gene matches: 10. The CDR3 here is CASGIRQGVVDYGYTF. In DNA, the CDR3 is TGTGCTAGTGGTATCCGACAGGGGGTTGTGGACTATGGCTACACCTTC.

This clone has just a few counts. V usage is TRBV19 and J usage is TRBJ2-1; the D is unclear. Trimming left V 5 bases short and J 0 bases short, with 20 bases between. The CDR3 has 18 amino acids. Germline-derived CDR1 and CDR2 are LNHDA and SQIVND (reference sequence). Written as DNA, the CDR3 is TGTGCCAGTAGTCCGACCTCAACATACAGTAGCTCCTACAATGAGCAGTTCTTC. Translated, it gives CASSPTSTYSSSYNEQFF. Full variable domain (rest looked up from reference TRBV19 and TRBJ2-1): DGGITQSPKYLFRKEGQNVTLSCEQNLNHDAMYWYRQDPGQGLRLIYYSQIVNDFQKGDIAEGYSVSREKKESFPLTVTSAQKNPTAFYLCASSPTSTYSSSYNEQFFGPGTRLTVL.

The chain is built from TRBV4-3 and TRBJ2-1; 9 bases are a match to TRBD2. Germline V gene sequence: CDR1 LGHNA, CDR2 YSLEER. Losses at the gene ends were 2 bases for V and 8 bases for J; bases not matched to a gene: 7. The CDR3 covers 15 residues. CDR3 in DNA: TGCGCCAGCAGCCAAAGGGCTAGCGGGACGGATGAGCAGTTCTTC. Its translation is CASSQRASGTDEQFF.

The chain recombines TRBV6-5 with TRBJ1-4; D uncertain. The CDR3 consists of 11 residues. Germline lookup yields CDR1 MNHEY and CDR2 SVGAGI. Between the trimmed V and J ends, which lost 8 bases and 8 bases, there was a span of 9 bases. The CDR3 loop is CASGRGEKLFF. Here the CDR3 DNA reads TGTGCCAGCGGACGCGGGGAAAAACTGTTTTTT.

CDR3 sequence: CASSFEPPTDTQYF. The CDR3 bases are TGTGCCAGCAGCTTTGAACCCCCAACAGATACGCAGTATTTT. V is TRBV5-5 and J is TRBJ2-3; D call uncertain. V was cut by 2 bases and J by 3 bases, with 10 bases left in between. CDR3 length: 14 residues. Germline assignment: CDR1 SGHKS and CDR2 YYEKEE (reference sequence).

The chain employs TRBV24-1 and TRBJ2-1; TRBD2 agrees at 11 bases. The CDR3 sequence is 15 residues long. Germline trimming cut 3 bases from V and 6 bases from J; bases unmatched to any gene: 3. The germline V gene encodes CDR1 KGHDR and CDR2 SFDVKD. This CDR3 is CATSDATSGVNEQFF. CDR3 DNA: TGTGCCACCAGTGATGCGACTAGCGGGGTCAATGAGCAGTTCTTC.

The rearrangement links TRBV6-2 or TRBV6-3 to TRBJ2-5, with 11 bases lining up with TRBD1. V lost 2 bases, J lost 4 bases, and 12 bases stayed unmatched. Germline assignment: CDR1 MNHEY and CDR2 SVGEGT. The CDR3 covers 18 residues. The CDR3 DNA is TGTGCCAGCAGTTACGGACAGGGGGCTTGGGGTACTGGAGAGACCCAGTACTTC. It yields the protein CASSYGQGAWGTGETQYF.

The chain has TRBV19 and TRBJ2-2; no clear D. Trimming cost V 11 bases and J 0 bases, with 10 bases left between them. Germline V gene sequence: CDR1 LNHDA, CDR2 SQIVND (reference sequence). The CDR3 runs 13 residues. CDR3 sequence reads: CASNTANTGELFF. CDR3 nucleotide sequence: TGTGCCTCGAACACGGCGAACACCGGGGAGCTGTTTTTT.